One and the same sample provided the 6 T cell receptor beta chains below, sequenced in a study of OX40 agonist ivuxolimab in advanced cancers. Libraries were prepared by immunoSEQ multiplex PCR; TCRdb keeps only in-frame clonotypes and omits some of them. The sample includes roughly 68,000 clones, roughly four fifths seen only once; the top ten take more than 1.4%. Sample: CD4+ or CD8+ T cells sorted from blood, taken in a trial of the OX40 agonist ivuxolimab. Every receptor here comes from an adult with an advanced solid tumor such as melanoma, head and neck, liver or kidney cancer.

This clone turned up a few times. The CDR3 nucleotides are TGTGCCAGCAGTTCCCCGGGACAGGGCTCCTACGAGCAGTACTTC. It is translated as CASSSPGQGSYEQYF. The chain links TRBV6-1 to TRBJ2-7; TRBD1 matches 9 bases. J lost 0 bases, V lost 5 bases, and 5 bases had no gene match. The CDR3 consists of 15 residues. CDR1 and CDR2 (germline): MNHNS, SASEGT.

V is TRBV5-6 and J is TRBJ2-3; D remains ambiguous. Trimming left V 2 bases short and J 0 bases short, with 13 bases between. CDR1 is SGHDT, CDR2 YYEEEE, per germline. CDR3 length equals 16 residues. In DNA, the CDR3 is TGTGCCAGCAGCTTAAGAGGACGAACTAGCACAGATACGCAGTATTTT. This gives the protein CASSLRGRTSTDTQYF.

This clone was detected once. The chain employs TRBV28 and TRBJ2-2; 11 positions agree with TRBD1. Germline V gene data show CDR1 as MDHEN and CDR2 as SYDVKM. The CDR3 consists of 16 residues. V gave up 7 bases and J gave up 7 bases; unmatched junction bases: 11. The CDR3 sequence is CASTRARDRGNGELFF. The CDR3 DNA is TGTGCCAGCACCAGGGCACGGGACAGGGGGAACGGGGAGCTGTTTTTT.

The J gene is TRBJ2-5, the V gene TRBV2; D perhaps matches TRBD2 (6 bases). Germline V gene lookup returns CDR1 SNHLY and CDR2 FYNNEI. The CDR3 contains 13 residues. The germline V and J ends were trimmed by 8 bases and 2 bases, with 12 bases remaining between them. CDR3 coding DNA: TGTGCCAGCGGGGGGTTGGGACAAGAGACCCAGTACTTC. Protein sequence: CASGGLGQETQYF.

The chain has TRBV19 and TRBJ2-7; tentative D call: TRBD2 (5 bases). CDR3 length equals 14 residues. Per the germline V gene, CDR1 is LNHDA and CDR2 is SQIVND (reference sequence). The V and J ends lost 6 bases and 5 bases respectively, with 17 bases between them. CDR3: CASSNPDLRDEQYF. CDR3 bases: TGTGCCAGTAGCAACCCCGATTTGCGGGACGAGCAGTACTTC.

The chain links TRBV5-4 to TRBJ1-2; D remains unclear. The CDR3 loop spans 14 amino acids. V was cut by 1 base and J by 4 bases, with 11 bases left in between. From germline, CDR1 is SGHNT and CDR2 YYREEE (reference sequence). The CDR3 loop is CASSLPTDFYGYTF. In nucleotides, the CDR3 is TGTGCCAGCAGCTTGCCGACTGATTTCTATGGCTACACCTTC.